The 25 T cell receptor beta chains below were found in one sample sequenced in a study of vaccination and CD4 T cells after COVID-19. The Oncomine TCR Beta short-read assay sequenced DNA from cultured CD4+ T cells. TCRdb used MiXCR to reprocess the PCR reads, holding one entry per CDR3 protein. The sample carries 15,000 to 17,000 distinct CDR3 sequences, 40% to 60% recorded once. Which antigens these TCRs recognize remains unknown. Treatment here: approximately nine-day PBMC culture with coronavirus spike peptide pools or control peptides (ViraFEST assay). The sequencing used CD4+ T cells from blood, cultured in vitro, collected before SARS-CoV-2 vaccination. Receptors were obtained from a human donor who had recovered from COVID-19.

This clonotype was seen a handful of times. The chain is built from TRBV7-2 and TRBJ2-7; 7 bases are shared with TRBD2. The CDR3 is made up of 18 amino acids. Trimming cost V 0 bases and J 3 bases; bases outside gene matches: 14. Germline loops: CDR1 SGHTA, CDR2 FQGNSA. The CDR3 is CASSLAASSGTIYYEQYF. For the CDR3, the DNA is TGTGCCAGCAGCTTAGCGGCCTCCTCCGGGACTATATACTACGAGCAGTACTTC.

The chain is built from TRBV5-4 and TRBJ2-7, with a possible D match to TRBD1 (5 bases). Looked up from germline, CDR1 is SGHNT and CDR2 is YYREEE (reference sequence). CDR3 length equals 14 residues. V lost 4 bases and J lost 7, with 18 bases in between. CDR3 nucleotide sequence: TGTGCCAGCAGCCCAAGACAGAACCAGAGGGAGCAGTACTTC. Amino acids: CASSPRQNQREQYF.

Within the sample, this clonotype is medium-sized. V usage is TRBV7-3 and J usage is TRBJ2-1, with 11 bases matching TRBD2. V dropped 6 bases and J dropped 4; count of bases not matched to a gene: 5. The CDR3 is made up of 15 amino acids. Germline values: CDR1 SGHTA, CDR2 FQGTGA. CDR3 DNA: TGTGCCAGCAGTCTCGGACTAGCGGGTTACAATGAGCAGTTCTTC. Encoded protein: CASSLGLAGYNEQFF.

The gene calls are TRBV30 and TRBJ2-7; the match to TRBD2 covers 7 bases. V lost 3 bases and J lost 1; bases outside the gene matches: 3. Germline-derived CDR1 and CDR2 are GTSNPN and SVGIG (reference sequence). This CDR3 region has 13 residues. CDR3 in DNA: TGTGCCTGGAGAACCGGGGGGTCCTACGAGCAGTACTTC. Encoded protein: CAWRTGGSYEQYF. Together with reference TRBV30 and TRBJ2-7, the CDR3 gives the full variable domain: SQTIHQWPATLVQPVGSPLSLECTVEGTSNPNLYWYRQAAGRGLQLLFYSVGIGQISSEVPQNLSASRPQDRQFILSSKKLLLSDSGFYLCAWRTGGSYEQYFGPGTRLTVT.

This sequence joins TRBV12-3 or TRBV12-4 and TRBJ2-2; 8 bases are a match to TRBD1. V shed 4 bases, J shed 5 bases, and the junction held 6 bases outside the gene matches. The CDR3 consists of 15 residues. CDR3 protein: CASSWTGIGTGELFF. DNA for the CDR3: TGTGCCAGCAGTTGGACAGGGATAGGGACCGGGGAGCTGTTTTTT.

The rearrangement links TRBV5-4 to TRBJ1-1; possibly TRBD1 for D (6 bases). Germline V gene sequence: CDR1 SGHNT, CDR2 YYREEE (reference sequence). CDR3 size: 15 residues. Trimming removed 4 bases from V and 4 bases from J, with 17 bases in between. The CDR3 loop reads CASSPPGTQPTEAFF. The CDR3 DNA follows: TGTGCCAGCAGCCCCCCCGGGACACAGCCCACTGAAGCTTTCTTT.

V usage is TRBV6-1 and J usage is TRBJ1-4, with unresolved D. CDR1 and CDR2 from the germline V gene are MNHNS and SASEGT. The CDR3 is 14 amino acids. V was trimmed by 6 bases and J by 8 bases, leaving 16 bases between them. In DNA, the CDR3 is TGTGCCAGCAGCACCGTATCCTTGGGGGAAAAACTGTTTTTT. This translates into CASSTVSLGEKLFF.

This rearrangement joins TRBV5-1 to TRBJ2-1, with 9 bases matching TRBD2. The V gene end was trimmed by 0 bases and the J gene end by 5 bases; junction bases not matched to a gene: 3. The CDR3 runs 15 residues. Germline V gene lookup returns CDR1 SGHRS and CDR2 YFSETQ. The CDR3 spells CASSLGLAGNNEQFF. Written as DNA, the CDR3 is TGCGCCAGCAGCTTGGGGCTAGCGGGGAACAATGAGCAGTTCTTC.

The sample holds one count of this clonotype. This chain uses TRBV27 with TRBJ2-2, with D hard to call. Germline V gene sequence: CDR1 MNHEY, CDR2 SMNVEV (reference sequence). Trimming took 6 bases from V and 10 from J, leaving 18 bases between them. The CDR3 runs to 14 residues. CDR3 residues: CASSPFPRRAELFF. DNA of the CDR3: TGTGCCAGCAGCCCCTTCCCCCGACGGGCGGAGCTGTTTTTT.

V and J are TRBV6-1 and TRBJ2-7; D tentatively reads TRBD1 or TRBD2 (5 bases each). Germline V gene sequence: CDR1 MNHNS, CDR2 SASEGT. V was clipped by 4 bases and J by 2 bases, with 9 bases between them. This CDR3 has 13 amino acids. The CDR3 loop is CASSAGLTYEQYF. For the CDR3, the DNA is TGTGCCAGCAGTGCGGGGCTTACCTACGAGCAGTACTTC.

This sequence joins TRBV10-3 and TRBJ1-2; weak D call: TRBD1 (6 bases). The CDR3 runs to 15 residues. Germline assignment: CDR1 ENHRY and CDR2 SYGVKD. Between the trimmed V and J ends, which lost 6 bases and 3 bases, there was a span of 17 bases. In nucleotides, the CDR3 is TGTGCCATCAGAACGTCGGCAGCAGGGGACTATGGCTACACCTTC. This gives the protein CAIRTSAAGDYGYTF.

In DNA form, the CDR3 reads TGTGCCAGCGGCGACAGGGTCCCCTACGAGCAGTACTTC. This codes for CASGDRVPYEQYF. This rearrangement joins TRBV7-2 to TRBJ2-7, with 7 bases aligning to TRBD1. This CDR3 is 13 amino acids long. V gave up 8 bases and J gave up 2 bases; unmatched junction bases: 6. Germline-derived CDR1 and CDR2 are SGHTA and FQGNSA.

The genes are TRBV6-2 or TRBV6-3 and TRBJ2-1; TRBD2 matches at 10 bases. The CDR3 spans 15 residues. Germline values: CDR1 MNHEY, CDR2 SVGEGT. J was trimmed by 6 bases and V by 5 bases; bases with no gene match: 7. The CDR3 sequence is CASSPGTSEVNEQFF. DNA of the CDR3: TGTGCCAGCAGTCCCGGGACTAGCGAGGTCAATGAGCAGTTCTTC.

CDR3 DNA: TGTGCCAGCAGTGGGGGGCAAGAGACCCAGTACTTC. Amino acid sequence: CASSGGQETQYF. The chain is built from TRBV2 and TRBJ2-5; D is tentatively TRBD1 or TRBD2 (5 bases each). The CDR3 is 12 amino acids. Trimming took off 4 bases at V and 2 bases at J, with 5 bases between the two ends. Germline V gene sequence: CDR1 SNHLY, CDR2 FYNNEI.

This chain connects TRBV6-5 to TRBJ1-2; 7 bases are shared with TRBD1. CDR3 size: 16 residues. V lost 0 bases to trimming and J lost 3 bases; unmatched junction nucleotides: 7. Germline V gene lookup returns CDR1 MNHEY and CDR2 SVGAGI. The CDR3 nucleotides are TGTGCCAGCAGTTACTCAGGGGGCGCATCCCACTATGGCTACACCTTC. This codes for CASSYSGGASHYGYTF.

This clonotype ranks as medium-sized. V and J are TRBV7-2 and TRBJ1-5; D is perhaps TRBD1 (6 bases). This CDR3 is 13 amino acids long. V was clipped by 3 bases and J by 5 bases, with 8 bases between them. Germline CDR1 is SGHTA and CDR2 is FQGNSA. In nucleotides, the CDR3 is TGTGCCAGCAGCTTTAAGGGGGATCAGCCCCAGCATTTT. This codes for CASSFKGDQPQHF.

The chain links TRBV24-1 to TRBJ2-2, with D tentatively TRBD2 (5 bases). With 7 bases removed from V and 0 bases from J, the gap between germline ends came to 14 bases. The CDR3 spans 16 residues. Germline V gene lookup returns CDR1 KGHDR and CDR2 SFDVKD. This CDR3 reads CATSPLGSANTGELFF. CDR3 nucleotides: TGTGCCACCAGCCCCTTAGGTAGCGCGAACACCGGGGAGCTGTTTTTT.

The chain recombines TRBV2 with TRBJ2-7; a weak D match, TRBD1 (6 bases). The germline V gene has CDR1 SNHLY and CDR2 FYNNEI. The CDR3 sequence is 14 residues long. The V gene lost 6 bases and the J gene lost 1 base, with 13 bases spanning the gap. CDR3 protein: CASRAQGISYEQYF. The CDR3 DNA sequence: TGTGCCAGCAGGGCTCAGGGGATATCCTACGAGCAGTACTTC. Drawing the rest from reference TRBV2 and TRBJ2-7, the complete variable domain is EPEVTQTPSHQVTQMGQEVILRCVPISNHLYFYWYRQILGQKVEFLVSFYNNEISEKSEIFDDQFSVERPDGSNFTLKIRSTKLEDSAMYFCASRAQGISYEQYFGPGTRLTVT.

The J gene is TRBJ1-5, the V gene TRBV7-2; 7 bases agree with TRBD1. This CDR3 has 15 amino acids. V shed 1 base, J shed 3 bases, and the junction held 3 bases outside the gene matches. CDR1 is SGHTA, CDR2 FQGNSA, per germline. The CDR3 is CASSLDTGANQPQHF. CDR3 in DNA: TGTGCCAGCAGCTTAGACACAGGGGCCAATCAGCCCCAGCATTTT.

The sample holds a few counts of this clonotype. The V and J genes are TRBV20-1 and TRBJ2-2; 7 nucleotides align to TRBD2. Germline V lookup: CDR1 DFQATT, CDR2 SNEGSKA (reference sequence). The CDR3 extends over 16 amino acids. Trimming cost V 3 bases and J 5 bases; bases outside gene matches: 12. The CDR3 DNA follows: TGCAGTGCTAGGGGACGCAGCGGGATGACGACCGGGGAGCTGTTTTTT. Residues: CSARGRSGMTTGELFF.

J is TRBJ2-3 and V is TRBV27; no clear D gene. The CDR3 has 15 residues. Trimming cost V 1 base and J 2 bases, with 10 bases left between them. From germline, CDR1 is MNHEY and CDR2 SMNVEV (reference sequence). CDR3 sequence reads: CASSLLSRSTDTQYF. As DNA, the CDR3 is TGTGCCAGCAGTTTATTAAGTAGGTCCACAGATACGCAGTATTTT.

This clonotype turned up a few times. The chain links TRBV6-5 to TRBJ2-7, with D maybe TRBD2 (5 bases). The length of the CDR3 is 14 residues. V lost 4 bases and J lost 1, with 11 bases in between. Germline CDR1 is MNHEY and CDR2 is SVGAGI. As DNA, the CDR3 is TGTGCCAGCAGTTCTTGGACTGAATCCTACGAGCAGTACTTC. It codes for CASSSWTESYEQYF.

The chain has TRBV11-2 and TRBJ2-5; 7 positions match TRBD2. V dropped 5 bases and J dropped 2; count of bases not matched to a gene: 14. CDR3 length equals 17 residues. Germline V lookup: CDR1 SGHAT, CDR2 FQNNGV. In DNA form, the CDR3 reads TGTGCCAGCAGCCTAAGTGTCCAGGGAGGGCCTCAAGAGACCCAGTACTTC. Translation gives CASSLSVQGGPQETQYF.

This clonotype has only a few counts. The J gene is TRBJ1-3, the V gene TRBV7-9; D call uncertain. Trimming removed 0 bases at V and 3 bases at J, with 6 bases between. Germline assignment: CDR1 SEHNR and CDR2 FQNEAQ (reference sequence). This CDR3 region has 14 residues. The DNA for the CDR3 is TGTGCCAGCAGCTTAGCGGTTTATGGAAACACCATATATTTT. Translated: CASSLAVYGNTIYF.

Only a few counts were recorded for this clonotype. The rearrangement joins TRBV20-1 to TRBJ2-7; 7 positions agree with TRBD2. CDR1 is DFQATT, CDR2 SNEGSKA, per germline (reference sequence). The V segment lost 6 bases and the J segment 6 bases; nucleotides outside the gene matches: 14. The CDR3 is 14 residues long. The DNA of the CDR3 is TGCAGTGCCCTGGAGGGCGGGAGCGGCGTCGAGCAGTACTTC. It codes for CSALEGGSGVEQYF.